The 20 T cell receptor beta chains in this list originate from one sample, sequenced in a study of early T cells in non-severe SARS-CoV-2 infection. Via MiXCR, TCRdb re-called the 5' RACE reads, giving one row per CDR3 protein. The sample includes tens of thousands of distinct CDR3 sequences, about 6.2% of them seen just once. The sample comprised whole blood. All receptors come from an adult who was a healthcare worker with PCR-confirmed SARS-CoV-2 infection or an uninfected control (not recorded which).

This clonotype was found many times. The V gene is TRBV12-3 or TRBV12-4, the J gene TRBJ1-6; tentatively, D is TRBD1 (6 bases). CDR3 length: 15 residues. The germline V and J ends were trimmed by 2 bases and 6 bases, with 11 bases remaining between them. The CDR3, as DNA: TGTGCCAGCAGTTTAAAGTCAGGGGCTAATTCACCCCTCCACTTT. Its protein is CASSLKSGANSPLHF.

This clonotype was counted many times. The genes are TRBV27 and TRBJ2-1, with D unresolved. Germline CDR1 reads MNHEY; CDR2 reads SMNVEV (reference sequence). There are 13 residues in the CDR3. Trimming left V 7 bases short and J 4 bases short, with 11 bases between. CDR3 in amino acids: CASTRTEYNEQFF. The CDR3 nucleotides are TGTGCCAGCACCCGGACGGAGTACAATGAGCAGTTCTTC.

This clonotype came up many times. V gene TRBV29-1 combines with J gene TRBJ2-3; 7 positions agree with TRBD2. This CDR3 region has 13 residues. Germline CDR1 is SQVTM and CDR2 is ANQGSEA. Trimming took 3 bases from V and 1 from J; bases not matched to a gene: 1. CDR3 sequence: CSVEAGGTDTQYF. In nucleotides, the CDR3 is TGCAGCGTTGAGGCGGGGGGCACAGATACGCAGTATTTT.

This clonotype was seen just once. A read error may explain this, as a much larger clone is one base away. The chain carries TRBV11-2 and TRBJ1-2; D remains unclear. The CDR3 covers 13 residues. V lost 3 bases and J lost 6, with 11 bases in between. The germline gives CDR1 SGHAT, CDR2 FQNNGV. CDR3 region: CASSLGSNHGYTF. As DNA, the CDR3 is TGTGCCAGCAGCTTGGGGAGCAACCATGGCTACACCTTC.

The sample holds many counts of this clonotype. The CDR3 region is CASSYDRTGYNQPQHF. CDR3 DNA: TGTGCCAGCAGCTACGATAGGACAGGTTACAATCAGCCCCAGCATTTT. The chain combines TRBV6-2 or TRBV6-3 with TRBJ1-5; 7 bases match TRBD1. Germline V gene data show CDR1 as MNHEY and CDR2 as SVGEGT. This CDR3 is built from 16 residues. The V segment lost 6 bases and the J segment 3 bases; nucleotides outside the gene matches: 11.

At least ten counts were recorded for this clonotype. The V call is TRBV11-2, the J call TRBJ2-3; D gene uncertain. The CDR3 is made up of 11 amino acids. The V end lost 5 bases, the J end lost 4 bases, and 4 bases lay between the germline ends. Germline lookup yields CDR1 SGHAT and CDR2 FQNNGV. In nucleotides, the CDR3 is TGTGCCAGCAGCCAGGCAGATACGCAGTATTTT. This sequence encodes CASSQADTQYF.

Ten or more counts support this clonotype. The chain employs TRBV3-1 and TRBJ1-2; TRBD1 matches at 9 bases. Germline V gene data show CDR1 as LGHDT and CDR2 as YNNKEL (reference sequence). Losses at the gene ends were 4 bases for V and 7 bases for J; bases not matched to a gene: 7. This CDR3 contains 14 residues. The CDR3, as DNA: TGTGCCAGCAGCCGGCGACAGGGGGACGGTGGCTACACCTTC. Translated, it gives CASSRRQGDGGYTF.

The V gene is TRBV19, the J gene TRBJ2-7; D possibly corresponds to TRBD1 (6 bases). The V gene's germline CDR1 is LNHDA and CDR2 SQIVND (reference sequence). V dropped 6 bases and J dropped 2 bases, with 11 bases sitting between them. CDR3 length: 13 amino acids. CDR3 nucleotide sequence: TGTGCCAGTAGCAGGGACATTGCCTACGAGCAGTACTTC. It translates to CASSRDIAYEQYF.

This clonotype turned up a few times. V gene TRBV11-2 combines with J gene TRBJ2-7, with TRBD2 identical over 7 bases. V was clipped by 5 bases and J by 1 base; unmatched bases: 11. Germline V gene sequence: CDR1 SGHAT, CDR2 FQNNGV. The CDR3 is 16 residues long. CDR3 protein: CASSPLNWGGSYEQYF. CDR3 sequence (DNA): TGTGCCAGCAGCCCCCTAAATTGGGGGGGATCCTACGAGCAGTACTTC.

This chain uses TRBV24-1 with TRBJ2-3; D gene unclear. The CDR3 length is 12 residues. The germline V and J ends were trimmed by 7 bases and 8 bases, with 12 bases remaining between them. Germline V CDR1 and CDR2: KGHDR, SFDVKD. The CDR3 coding sequence is TGTGCCACCAGCACTTACTCCGCTACGCAGTATTTT. Translation: CATSTYSATQYF.

This clonotype was recorded many times. For the CDR3, the DNA is TGTGCCAGCAGCGTCAGCGGGACAGACACAGATACGCAGTATTTT. This codes for CASSVSGTDTDTQYF. This sequence joins TRBV9 and TRBJ2-3; the D call may be TRBD1 or TRBD2 (7 bases each). The CDR3 sequence is 15 residues long. Trimming took 2 bases from V and 2 from J, leaving 12 bases between them. Germline assignment: CDR1 SGDLS and CDR2 YYNGEE.

The V call is TRBV9, the J call TRBJ1-1; D might be TRBD1 (5 bases). CDR3 length equals 15 residues. Germline CDR1 SGDLS, CDR2 YYNGEE. V was cut by 0 bases and J by 0 bases, with 9 bases left in between. The CDR3 DNA sequence: TGTGCCAGCAGCGTAGGTCCAGGGATGAACACTGAAGCTTTCTTT. Amino acids: CASSVGPGMNTEAFF.

This clonotype has a handful of counts. The chain carries TRBV5-1 and TRBJ1-2; TRBD1 matches at 8 bases. The CDR3 consists of 13 residues. The V and J ends lost 2 bases and 8 bases, in that order; junction bases with no gene match: 5. The germline V gene has CDR1 SGHRS and CDR2 YFSETQ. CDR3 sequence (DNA): TGCGCCAGCAGCTTAGACAGGGGAGGCGGCTACACCTTC. It translates to CASSLDRGGGYTF.

This clonotype was seen at least ten times. J is TRBJ1-2 and V is TRBV30; a possible D gene is TRBD1 (6 bases). This CDR3 is 12 amino acids long. Germline V gene sequence: CDR1 GTSNPN, CDR2 SVGIG (reference sequence). V was pared by 1 base and J by 8 bases, with 11 bases between. Written as DNA, the CDR3 is TGTGCCTGGAGTGGACAGGTCGGAGGCTACACCTTC. This sequence encodes CAWSGQVGGYTF.

The chain recombines TRBV15 with TRBJ2-1; D ambiguous. Trimming took 0 bases from V and 3 from J, leaving 12 bases between them. CDR3 length: 16 residues. Germline V gives CDR1 LNHNV, CDR2 YYDKDF (reference sequence). The CDR3 loop reads CATSREILTLYNEQFF. Here the CDR3 DNA reads TGTGCCACCAGCAGAGAAATTTTGACACTCTACAATGAGCAGTTCTTC.

This clonotype occurred a few times. The rearrangement links TRBV7-9 to TRBJ1-1; no clear D gene. Germline loops: CDR1 SEHNR, CDR2 FQNEAQ (reference sequence). The CDR3 is 13 amino acids. V was cut by 6 bases and J by 5 bases, with 13 bases left in between. This chain's CDR3 is CASSSKLGTEAFF. For the CDR3, the DNA is TGTGCCAGCAGTTCCAAGTTGGGAACTGAAGCTTTCTTT.

V gene TRBV7-9 combines with J gene TRBJ1-2, with D unclear. Germline CDR1 and CDR2: SEHNR and FQNEAQ (reference sequence). The CDR3 has 11 residues. Deletions cut 0 bases from V and 10 bases from J, with 6 bases between. This chain's CDR3 is CASSLAQPYTF. The CDR3 DNA follows: TGTGCCAGCAGCTTAGCTCAGCCCTACACCTTC. The entire variable domain, with the rest obtained from reference TRBV7-9 and TRBJ1-2, is as follows: DTGVSQNPRHKITKRGQNVTFRCDPISEHNRLYWYRQTLGQGPEFLTYFQNEAQLEKSRLLSDRFSAERPKGSFSTLEIQRTEQGDSAMYLCASSLAQPYTFGSGTRLTVV.

This clonotype showed up just a few times. The chain couples TRBV11-2 to TRBJ2-7, with 7 bases aligning to TRBD1. CDR1 SGHAT and CDR2 FQNNGV come from the germline V gene. The V segment lost 3 bases and the J segment 7 bases; nucleotides outside the gene matches: 9. This CDR3 contains 14 residues. DNA of the CDR3: TGTGCCAGCAGCTTTATGGACAGGTTGGGAGAGCAGTACTTC. It codes for CASSFMDRLGEQYF.

In this sample, this clonotype turned up many times. J is TRBJ2-3 and V is TRBV20-1, with 7 positions matching TRBD2. CDR3 length: 15 residues. V dropped 6 bases and J dropped 2; count of bases not matched to a gene: 11. Germline CDR1 and CDR2: DFQATT and SNEGSKA (reference sequence). The CDR3 nucleotides read TGCAGTGCATTAGTCACTAGCGACTACACAGATACGCAGTATTTT. Protein sequence: CSALVTSDYTDTQYF.

This clonotype occurred a few times. The chain is built from TRBV15 and TRBJ1-1, with D hard to call. Per the germline V gene, CDR1 is LNHNV and CDR2 is YYDKDF (reference sequence). The CDR3 totals 13 residues. Trimming cost V 4 bases and J 3 bases, with 9 bases left between them. CDR3 bases: TGTGCCACCAGCATTCGACCCCACACTGAAGCTTTCTTT. This translates into CATSIRPHTEAFF.